The rows below give T cell receptor beta chains drawn from one sample of a study of blood T cell repertoires in COVID-19. Assay: immunoSEQ multiplex PCR; the TCRdb copy retains only in-frame clones and omits some. The table shows hundreds of thousands of clones, with about four fifths occurring only once. The sample consisted of peripheral blood. The receptors were gathered from a woman aged 80 or older with acute or convalescent COVID-19. Each CDR3 is given with its conserved first and last residue. Each record gives: J gene, D gene, clone size, V gene, CDR3 DNA, CDR3 protein. The D gene is left open where the match is weak. Rows may omit the clone size; those that give it use once, few, many or a size class.

TRBJ1-1,.,.,TRBV19,TGTGCCAGTAGTCTGTTGGGCTGGAACACTGAAGCTTTCTTT,CASSLLGWNTEAFF
TRBJ1-5,.,.,TRBV4-2,TGTGCCAGCAGCCAAGAATGGCGTGGGGGGGGGAGCAATCAGCCCCAGCATTTT,CASSQEWRGGGSNQPQHF
TRBJ1-2,.,.,TRBV3-1/TRBV3-2,TGTGCCAGCAGCCAAGGTGGGGCTCAGGGCTACACCTTC,CASSQGGAQGYTF
TRBJ1-5,TRBD1,few,TRBV19,TGTGCCAGTAGCCTCCAGGACAGGACCCAGCCCCAGCATTTT,CASSLQDRTQPQHF
TRBJ2-5,.,.,TRBV11-2,TGTGCCAGCAGCCCCCTAAGGGGGGGCCGAGAGACCCAGTACTTC,CASSPLRGGRETQYF
TRBJ1-3,TRBD1,few,TRBV7-2,TGTGCCAGCAGCCTAGGGACAGGCCCTGGAAACACCATATATTTT,CASSLGTGPGNTIYF
TRBJ2-1,.,.,TRBV24-1,TGTGCCACCAGTGATCCGACTAGCTCCTACAATGAGCAGTTCTTC,CATSDPTSSYNEQFF
TRBJ2-6,.,.,TRBV24-1,TGTGCCACCAGGGCCTCTGGGGCCAACGTCCTGACTTTC,CATRASGANVLTF
TRBJ1-4,TRBD1,.,TRBV7-8,TGTGCCAGCAGCCAGGGACAGGTCCCCGTTAATGAAAAACTGTTTTTT,CASSQGQVPVNEKLFF
TRBJ2-2,TRBD2,.,TRBV3-1/TRBV3-2,TGTGCCAGCAGCCTAAATCGGGGGGACACCGGGGAGCTGTTTTTT,CASSLNRGDTGELFF
TRBJ1-1,TRBD1,.,TRBV18,TGTGCCAGCTCACCCCGGGACAGGACGAACACTGAAGCTTTCTTT,CASSPRDRTNTEAFF
TRBJ1-3,.,once,TRBV6-2/TRBV6-3,TGTGCCAGCACCCCTCCTGGACTCGGAAACACCATATATTTT,CASTPPGLGNTIYF
TRBJ2-3,TRBD2,.,TRBV4-3,TGCGCCACACGACTAGCGGGGGAACCCACAGATACGCAGTATTTT,CATRLAGEPTDTQYF
TRBJ2-3,TRBD1,.,TRBV12-5,TGTGCTAGTGGTCGGGGACAGAGCACAGATACGCAGTATTTT,CASGRGQSTDTQYF
TRBJ1-1,.,.,TRBV7-3,TGTGCCAGCAGCTTAGGAACAGAAGCCACTGAAGCTTTCTTT,CASSLGTEATEAFF
TRBJ2-1,TRBD2,.,TRBV3-1/TRBV3-2,TGTGCCAGCAGCCAAGATTGGACTAGTATTTTCAATGAGCAGTTCTTC,CASSQDWTSIFNEQFF
TRBJ1-2,TRBD1,.,TRBV24-1,TGTGCCACCAGTGACTGGACAGGGACGGACTATGGCTACACCTTC,CATSDWTGTDYGYTF
TRBJ1-1,.,.,TRBV7-3,TGTGCCAGCAGCTTAAACAGGAACACTGAAGCTTTCTTT,CASSLNRNTEAFF
TRBJ2-3,TRBD1,.,TRBV3-1/TRBV3-2,TGTGCCAGCAGCCAAAGACAGGGGGCAAGAGATACGCAGTATTTT,CASSQRQGARDTQYF
TRBJ2-2,.,.,TRBV9,TGTGCCAGCAGCGTAGGCGGCATAGGCACCGGGGAGCTGTTTTTT,CASSVGGIGTGELFF
TRBJ1-1,.,.,TRBV7-8,TGTGCCAGCAGCCGCGGGATACCGAACACTGAAGCTTTCTTT,CASSRGIPNTEAFF
TRBJ1-1,.,few,TRBV2,TGTGCCAGCAGTGCTGTGAACACTGAAGCTTTCTTT,CASSAVNTEAFF
TRBJ2-3,TRBD2,.,TRBV19,TGTGCCAGTAGTACTAGCGGGGCCCTAGGGTTACCGCAGTATTTT,CASSTSGALGLPQYF
TRBJ2-3,TRBD2,.,TRBV9,TGTGCCAGCAGCGTTGCGGGGGGGCGCGGGGATACGCAGTATTTT,CASSVAGGRGDTQYF
TRBJ2-3,TRBD1,.,TRBV19,TGTGCCAGTAGTCCCGGGACAGGGAGCACAGATACGCAGTATTTT,CASSPGTGSTDTQYF
TRBJ1-6,TRBD1,.,TRBV12-3/TRBV12-4,TGTGCCAGTGGGGACAGGGTCAACTCACCCCTCCACTTT,CASGDRVNSPLHF
TRBJ2-2,.,few,TRBV6-5,TGTGCCAGCAGTTACTTCTCGACAAACACCGGGGAGCTGTTTTTT,CASSYFSTNTGELFF
TRBJ2-2,.,.,TRBV7-9,TGTGCCTTGGGGCAGGGGTCTAACACCGGGGAGCTGTTTTTT,CALGQGSNTGELFF
TRBJ1-1,TRBD1,.,TRBV19,TGTGCCAGTAGTTCGCGCGGGACAGCGAACACTGAAGCTTTCTTT,CASSSRGTANTEAFF
TRBJ1-1,.,.,TRBV30,TGTGCCTGGAGAGGGGGAGGGCCCACTGAAGCTTTCTTT,CAWRGGGPTEAFF
TRBJ1-1,.,.,TRBV5-4,TGTGCCAGCAGCCCGATGGACACCATGAACACTGAAGCTTTCTTT,CASSPMDTMNTEAFF
TRBJ2-3,.,.,TRBV29-1,TGCAGCGTTGAATCAGGGGTCACAGATACGCAGTATTTT,CSVESGVTDTQYF
TRBJ1-6,TRBD1,few,TRBV2,TGTGCCAGCAGTGGGGGGACAGGGGGCCCCACTTATAATTCACCCCTCCACTTT,CASSGGTGGPTYNSPLHF
TRBJ1-1,.,once,TRBV11-2,TGTGCCAGCAGCTTAAAATGGCAGAACACTGAAGCTTTCTTT,CASSLKWQNTEAFF
TRBJ2-1,TRBD2,.,TRBV6-5,TGTGCCAGCACCCCGGGACTAGCGGGGAGGAATGAGCAGTTCTTC,CASTPGLAGRNEQFF
TRBJ1-1,.,.,TRBV19,TGTGCCAGTAGTATAATGGGGAGCACTGAAGCTTTCTTT,CASSIMGSTEAFF
TRBJ1-6,TRBD1,.,TRBV11-2,TGTGCCAGCAGCTCCGGACAGGGCGATACCTATAATTCACCCCTCCACTTT,CASSSGQGDTYNSPLHF
TRBJ2-7,TRBD2,.,TRBV7-2,TGTGCCAGCAGCTTAGCACTAGCGGGTCGGGGCTACGAGCAGTACTTC,CASSLALAGRGYEQYF
TRBJ1-3,.,.,TRBV7-2,TGTGCCAGCAGCCTCTTAATAGACAGTGGAAACACCATATATTTT,CASSLLIDSGNTIYF
TRBJ2-7,TRBD1,once,TRBV10-3,TGTGCCATCAGTTACTCCGGGACAGGGGAGTTCGAGCAGTACTTC,CAISYSGTGEFEQYF
TRBJ2-4,.,once,TRBV5-1,TGCGCCAGCAGCTTTGGCAGCAGGGGAACGGGCATTCAGTACTTC,CASSFGSRGTGIQYF
TRBJ2-3,.,.,TRBV24-1,TGTGCCACCAGTGATTCTAGCCGCACAGATACGCAGTATTTT,CATSDSSRTDTQYF
TRBJ1-1,.,.,TRBV7-2,TGTGCCAGCAGCCCTGTGGGGGGTCGCACTGAAGCTTTCTTT,CASSPVGGRTEAFF
TRBJ1-1,.,.,TRBV12-3/TRBV12-4,TGTGCCAGCAGTTTAACAGGTTTGAGTGAAGCTTTCTTT,CASSLTGLSEAFF
TRBJ2-5,TRBD2,.,TRBV19,TGTGCCAGCCGGGCAGCGGGGCCCGGAAGGGAGACCCAGTACTTC,CASRAAGPGRETQYF
TRBJ1-6,.,.,TRBV14,TGTGCCAGCAGCCAAGATCGGGCAGGGTTAGGTTCACCCCTCCACTTT,CASSQDRAGLGSPLHF
TRBJ2-5,.,.,TRBV24-1,TGTGCCACCAGTGATTTGGGGGGGTGGGAGACCCAGTACTTC,CATSDLGGWETQYF
TRBJ2-2,.,.,TRBV6-5,TGTGCCAGCAAGTTACTTAGTTTCACCGGGGAGCTGTTTTTT,CASKLLSFTGELFF
TRBJ1-6,.,.,TRBV5-6,TGTGCCAGCGATAGGGGCGGAAGCTCCTATAATTCACCCCTCCACTTT,CASDRGGSSYNSPLHF
TRBJ1-4,.,few,TRBV28,TGTGCCAGCAGCCTTAGGAGCGGAACTAATGAAAAACTGTTTTTT,CASSLRSGTNEKLFF
TRBJ1-1,.,.,TRBV6-1,TGTGCCAGCAGTGAGGCGGCAGACAGACTCACTGAAGCTTTCTTT,CASSEAADRLTEAFF
TRBJ1-1,.,.,TRBV30,TGTGCCTGGACTCGATGGCATGAAGCTTTCTTT,CAWTRWHEAFF
TRBJ1-1,.,.,TRBV6-5,TGTGCCAGCAGTCTACAGGGATTGGAAACTGAAGCTTTCTTT,CASSLQGLETEAFF
TRBJ1-2,.,.,TRBV6-5,TGTGCCAGCATTCTGGGGTGGGGGGACTATGGCTACACCTTC,CASILGWGDYGYTF
TRBJ2-1,TRBD2,.,TRBV2,TGTGCCAGCAGTGGCCTAGCGGGCTCCTACAATGAGCAGTTCTTC,CASSGLAGSYNEQFF
TRBJ1-1,TRBD1,.,TRBV5-5,TGTGCCAGCAGCTTATTCCCCGGGACAGGGGGCGCGGTGACTGAAGCTTTCTTT,CASSLFPGTGGAVTEAFF
TRBJ1-1,.,.,TRBV9,TGTGCCAGCAGCGCTGGGAGGGGGGCGCTTGGCACTGAAGCTTTCTTT,CASSAGRGALGTEAFF
TRBJ1-4,.,.,TRBV27,TGTGCCAGCAGCCTTAGCTGGGGGACTAATGAAAACCTGTTTTTT,CASSLSWGTNENLFF